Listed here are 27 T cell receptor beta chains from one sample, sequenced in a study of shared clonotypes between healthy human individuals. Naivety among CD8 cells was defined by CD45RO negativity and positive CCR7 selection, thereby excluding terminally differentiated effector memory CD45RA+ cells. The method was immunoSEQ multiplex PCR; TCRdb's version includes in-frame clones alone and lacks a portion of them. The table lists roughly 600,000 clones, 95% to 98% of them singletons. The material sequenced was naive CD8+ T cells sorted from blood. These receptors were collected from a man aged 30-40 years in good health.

This CDR3 reads CASSFDRVDPSNTGELFF. The DNA of the CDR3 is TGTGCCAGCAGCTTTGACAGGGTCGACCCCTCGAACACCGGGGAGCTGTTTTTT. The V call is TRBV7-9, the J call TRBJ2-2; 7 bases match TRBD1. Germline V gene lookup returns CDR1 SEHNR and CDR2 FQNEAQ (reference sequence). The CDR3 is 18 residues long. Losses at the gene ends were 3 bases for V and 0 bases for J; bases not matched to a gene: 10. The whole variable domain, filled in from reference TRBV7-9 and TRBJ2-2, reads DTGVSQNPRHKITKRGQNVTFRCDPISEHNRLYWYRQTLGQGPEFLTYFQNEAQLEKSRLLSDRFSAERPKGSFSTLEIQRTEQGDSAMYLCASSFDRVDPSNTGELFFGEGSRLTVL.

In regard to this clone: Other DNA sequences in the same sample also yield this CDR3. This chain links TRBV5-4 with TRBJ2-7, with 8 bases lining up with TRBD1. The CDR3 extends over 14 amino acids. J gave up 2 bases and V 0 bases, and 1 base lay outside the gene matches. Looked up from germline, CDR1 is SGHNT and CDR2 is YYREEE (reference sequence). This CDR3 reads CASSLDRGAYEQYF. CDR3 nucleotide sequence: TGTGCCAGCAGCTTGGACAGGGGGGCCTACGAGCAGTACTTC.

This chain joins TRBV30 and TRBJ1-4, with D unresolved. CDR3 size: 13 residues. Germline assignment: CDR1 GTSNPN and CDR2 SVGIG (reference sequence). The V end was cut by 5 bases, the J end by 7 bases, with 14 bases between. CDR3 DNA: TGTGCCTGGGATGGAGGGAACGGTGAAAAACTGTTTTTT. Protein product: CAWDGGNGEKLFF.

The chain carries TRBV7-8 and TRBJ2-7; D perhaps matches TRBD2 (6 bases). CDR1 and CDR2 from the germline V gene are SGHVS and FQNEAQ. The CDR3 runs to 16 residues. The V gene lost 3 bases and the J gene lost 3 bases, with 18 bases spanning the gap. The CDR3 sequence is CASSFPPTGGDYEQYF. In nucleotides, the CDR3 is TGTGCCAGCAGCTTTCCCCCTACAGGCGGGGACTACGAGCAGTACTTC.

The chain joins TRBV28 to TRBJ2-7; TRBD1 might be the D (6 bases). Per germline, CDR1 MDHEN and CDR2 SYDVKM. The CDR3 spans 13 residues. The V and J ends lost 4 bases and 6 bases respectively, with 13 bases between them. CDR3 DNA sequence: TGTGCCAGCAGTTCCCTGGGGGCTCGCGAGCAGTACTTC. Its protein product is CASSSLGAREQYF. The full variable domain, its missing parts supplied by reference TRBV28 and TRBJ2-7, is DVKVTQSSRYLVKRTGEKVFLECVQDMDHENMFWYRQDPGLGLRLIYFSYDVKMKEKGDIPEGYSVSREKKERFSLILESASTNQTSMYLCASSSLGAREQYFGPGTRLTVT.

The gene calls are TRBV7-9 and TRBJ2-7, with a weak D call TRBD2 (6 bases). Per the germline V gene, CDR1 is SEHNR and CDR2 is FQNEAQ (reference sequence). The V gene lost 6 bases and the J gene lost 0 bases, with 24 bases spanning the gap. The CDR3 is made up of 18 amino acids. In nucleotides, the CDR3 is TGTGCCAGCAGTTCGGCGGTCTCAGGGAAGGAGGGCTCCTACGAGCAGTACTTC. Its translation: CASSSAVSGKEGSYEQYF.

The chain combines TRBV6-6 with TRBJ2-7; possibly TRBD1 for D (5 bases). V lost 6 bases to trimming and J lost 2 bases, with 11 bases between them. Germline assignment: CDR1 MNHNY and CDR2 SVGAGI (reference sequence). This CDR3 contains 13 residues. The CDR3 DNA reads TGTGCCAGCAGGGGGCTGATCCCCTACGAGCAGTACTTC. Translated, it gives CASRGLIPYEQYF.

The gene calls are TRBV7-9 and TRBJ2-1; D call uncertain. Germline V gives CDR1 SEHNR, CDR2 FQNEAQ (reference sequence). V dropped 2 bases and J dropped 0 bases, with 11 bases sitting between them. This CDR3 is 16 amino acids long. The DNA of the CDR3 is TGTGCCAGCAGCTTAACTGATGCTAACTCCTACAATGAGCAGTTCTTC. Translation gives CASSLTDANSYNEQFF.

CDR3 DNA: TGTGCCAGCAGCTTAGAGCTAGCGGGACACTACGAGCAGTACTTC. Translated, it gives CASSLELAGHYEQYF. This sequence joins TRBV7-2 and TRBJ2-7; 9 bases agree with TRBD2. The CDR3 runs 15 residues. The ends lost 1 base at V and 3 bases at J; junction bases unmatched: 4. Germline V gene sequence: CDR1 SGHTA, CDR2 FQGNSA.

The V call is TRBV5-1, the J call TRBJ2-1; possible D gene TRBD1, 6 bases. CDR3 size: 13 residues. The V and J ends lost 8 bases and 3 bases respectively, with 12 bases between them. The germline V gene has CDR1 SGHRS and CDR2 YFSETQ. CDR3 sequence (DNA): TGCGCCAGTAGCCCGGACAGCTACAATGAGCAGTTCTTC. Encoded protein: CASSPDSYNEQFF. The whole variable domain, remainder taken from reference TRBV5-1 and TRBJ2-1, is KAGVTQTPRYLIKTRGQQVTLSCSPISGHRSVSWYQQTPGQGLQFLFEYFSETQRNKGNFPGRFSGRQFSNSRSEMNVSTLELGDSALYLCASSPDSYNEQFFGPGTRLTVL.

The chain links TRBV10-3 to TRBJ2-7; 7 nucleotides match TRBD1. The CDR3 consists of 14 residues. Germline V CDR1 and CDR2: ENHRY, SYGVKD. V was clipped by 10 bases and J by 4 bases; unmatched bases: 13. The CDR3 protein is CATTFPGQSYEQYF. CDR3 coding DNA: TGTGCCACCACGTTTCCGGGACAGAGTTACGAGCAGTACTTC.

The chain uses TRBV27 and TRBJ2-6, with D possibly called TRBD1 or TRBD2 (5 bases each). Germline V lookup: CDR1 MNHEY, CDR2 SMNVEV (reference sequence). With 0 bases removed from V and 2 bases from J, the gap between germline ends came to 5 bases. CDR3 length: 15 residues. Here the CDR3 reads CASSLSGAGANVLTF. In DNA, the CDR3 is TGTGCCAGCAGTTTATCGGGGGCTGGGGCCAACGTCCTGACTTTC.

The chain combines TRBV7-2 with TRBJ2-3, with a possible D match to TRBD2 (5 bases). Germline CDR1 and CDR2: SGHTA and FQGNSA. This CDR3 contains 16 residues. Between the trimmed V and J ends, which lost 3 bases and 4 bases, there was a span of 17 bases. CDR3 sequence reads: CASSFPPPEEADTQYF. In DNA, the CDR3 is TGTGCCAGCAGCTTCCCGCCCCCCGAGGAGGCAGATACGCAGTATTTT.

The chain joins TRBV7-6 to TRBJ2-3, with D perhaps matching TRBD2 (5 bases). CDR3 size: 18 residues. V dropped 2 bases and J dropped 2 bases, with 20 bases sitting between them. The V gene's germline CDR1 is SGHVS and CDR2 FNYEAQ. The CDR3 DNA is TGTGCCAGCAGCTTAAACGATGACTACCGACCAACCACAGATACGCAGTATTTT. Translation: CASSLNDDYRPTTDTQYF.

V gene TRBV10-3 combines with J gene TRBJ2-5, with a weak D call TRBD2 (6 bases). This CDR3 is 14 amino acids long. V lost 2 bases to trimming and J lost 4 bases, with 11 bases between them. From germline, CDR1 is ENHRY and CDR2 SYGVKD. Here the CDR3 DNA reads TGTGCCATCAGTGAGAGGATGGGAGGAGAGACCCAGTACTTC. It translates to CAISERMGGETQYF.

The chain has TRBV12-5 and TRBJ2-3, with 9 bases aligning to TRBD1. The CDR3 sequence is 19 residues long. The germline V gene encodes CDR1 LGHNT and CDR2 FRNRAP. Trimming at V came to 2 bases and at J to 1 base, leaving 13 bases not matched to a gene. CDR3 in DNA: TGTGCTAGTGGTTTGCTGGTGACAGGGGGACACCCCCGCACAGATACGCAGTATTTT. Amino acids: CASGLLVTGGHPRTDTQYF.

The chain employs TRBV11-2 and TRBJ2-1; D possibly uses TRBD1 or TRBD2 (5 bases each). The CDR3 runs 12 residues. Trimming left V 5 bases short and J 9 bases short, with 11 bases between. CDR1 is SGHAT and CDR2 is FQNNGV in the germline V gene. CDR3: CASSPGQGEQFF. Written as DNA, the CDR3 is TGTGCCAGCAGCCCGGGGCAGGGTGAGCAGTTCTTC. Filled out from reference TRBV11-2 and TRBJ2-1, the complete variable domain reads EAGVAQSPRYKIIEKRQSVAFWCNPISGHATLYWYQQILGQGPKLLIQFQNNGVVDDSQLPKDRFSAERLKGVDSTLKIQPAKLEDSAVYLCASSPGQGEQFFGPGTRLTVL.

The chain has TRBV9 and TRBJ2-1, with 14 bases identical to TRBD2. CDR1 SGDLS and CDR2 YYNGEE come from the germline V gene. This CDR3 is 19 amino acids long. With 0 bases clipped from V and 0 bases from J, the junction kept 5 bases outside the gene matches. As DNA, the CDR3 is TGTGCCAGCAGCGTAGCAGGGACTAGCGGGAGAAACTCCTACAATGAGCAGTTCTTC. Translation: CASSVAGTSGRNSYNEQFF.

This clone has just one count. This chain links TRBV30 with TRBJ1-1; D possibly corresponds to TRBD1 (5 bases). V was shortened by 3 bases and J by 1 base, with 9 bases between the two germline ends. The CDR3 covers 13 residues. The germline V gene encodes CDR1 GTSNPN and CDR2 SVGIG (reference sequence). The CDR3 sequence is CAWSAGTNTEAFF. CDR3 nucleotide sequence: TGTGCCTGGAGCGCAGGGACGAACACTGAAGCTTTCTTT.

This chain's CDR3 is CASSQGGVVDTEAFF. CDR3 DNA: TGTGCCAGCAGCCAAGGAGGGGTGGTGGACACTGAAGCTTTCTTT. The V and J genes are TRBV14 and TRBJ1-1, with D perhaps matching TRBD1 (5 bases). The CDR3 length is 15 residues. CDR1 SGHDN and CDR2 FVKESK come from the germline V gene. V lost 1 base, J lost 3 bases, and 12 bases lay in between.

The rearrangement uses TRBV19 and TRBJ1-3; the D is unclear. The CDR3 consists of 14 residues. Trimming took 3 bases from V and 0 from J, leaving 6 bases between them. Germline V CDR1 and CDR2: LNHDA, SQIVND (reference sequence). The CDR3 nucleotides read TGTGCCAGTAGTATTACGTTCTCTGGAAACACCATATATTTT. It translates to CASSITFSGNTIYF.

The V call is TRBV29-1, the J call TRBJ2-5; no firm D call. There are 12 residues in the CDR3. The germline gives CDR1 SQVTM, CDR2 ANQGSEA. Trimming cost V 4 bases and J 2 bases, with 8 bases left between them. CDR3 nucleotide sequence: TGCAGCGTTGTTTTCGATCAAGAGACCCAGTACTTC. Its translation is CSVVFDQETQYF.

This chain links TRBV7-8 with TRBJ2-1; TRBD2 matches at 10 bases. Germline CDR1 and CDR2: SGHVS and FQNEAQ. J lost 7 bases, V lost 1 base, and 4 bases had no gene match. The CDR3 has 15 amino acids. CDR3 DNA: TGTGCCAGCAGCTTAGAACTAGCGGGGTCAAATGAGCAGTTCTTC. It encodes CASSLELAGSNEQFF.

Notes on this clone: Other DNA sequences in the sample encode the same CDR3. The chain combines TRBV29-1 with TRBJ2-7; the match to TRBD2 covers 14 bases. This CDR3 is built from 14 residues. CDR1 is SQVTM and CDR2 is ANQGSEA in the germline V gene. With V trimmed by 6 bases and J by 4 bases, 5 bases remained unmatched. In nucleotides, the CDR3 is TGCAGCGTCATAGGACTAGCGGGGGGATACGAGCAGTACTTC. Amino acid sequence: CSVIGLAGGYEQYF.

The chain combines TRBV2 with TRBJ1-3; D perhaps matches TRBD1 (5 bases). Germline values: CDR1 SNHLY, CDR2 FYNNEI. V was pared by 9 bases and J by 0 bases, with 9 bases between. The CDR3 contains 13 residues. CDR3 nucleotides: TGTGCCAGAAAGACAGACTCTGGAAACACCATATATTTT. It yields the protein CARKTDSGNTIYF.

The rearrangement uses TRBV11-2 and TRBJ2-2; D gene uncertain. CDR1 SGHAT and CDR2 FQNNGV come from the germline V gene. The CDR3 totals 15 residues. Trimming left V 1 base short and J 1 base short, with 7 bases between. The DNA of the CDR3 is TGTGCCAGCAGCTTAGTGTGGAGGAACACCGGGGAGCTGTTTTTT. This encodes CASSLVWRNTGELFF. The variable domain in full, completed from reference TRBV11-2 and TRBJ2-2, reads EAGVAQSPRYKIIEKRQSVAFWCNPISGHATLYWYQQILGQGPKLLIQFQNNGVVDDSQLPKDRFSAERLKGVDSTLKIQPAKLEDSAVYLCASSLVWRNTGELFFGEGSRLTVL.

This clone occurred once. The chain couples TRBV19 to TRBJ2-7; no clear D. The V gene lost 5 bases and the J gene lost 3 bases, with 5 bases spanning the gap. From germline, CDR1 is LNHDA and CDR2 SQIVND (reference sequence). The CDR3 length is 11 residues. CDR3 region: CASSANYEQYF. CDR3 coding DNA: TGTGCCAGTAGTGCGAACTACGAGCAGTACTTC. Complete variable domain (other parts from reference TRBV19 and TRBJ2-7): DGGITQSPKYLFRKEGQNVTLSCEQNLNHDAMYWYRQDPGQGLRLIYYSQIVNDFQKGDIAEGYSVSREKKESFPLTVTSAQKNPTAFYLCASSANYEQYFGPGTRLTVT.